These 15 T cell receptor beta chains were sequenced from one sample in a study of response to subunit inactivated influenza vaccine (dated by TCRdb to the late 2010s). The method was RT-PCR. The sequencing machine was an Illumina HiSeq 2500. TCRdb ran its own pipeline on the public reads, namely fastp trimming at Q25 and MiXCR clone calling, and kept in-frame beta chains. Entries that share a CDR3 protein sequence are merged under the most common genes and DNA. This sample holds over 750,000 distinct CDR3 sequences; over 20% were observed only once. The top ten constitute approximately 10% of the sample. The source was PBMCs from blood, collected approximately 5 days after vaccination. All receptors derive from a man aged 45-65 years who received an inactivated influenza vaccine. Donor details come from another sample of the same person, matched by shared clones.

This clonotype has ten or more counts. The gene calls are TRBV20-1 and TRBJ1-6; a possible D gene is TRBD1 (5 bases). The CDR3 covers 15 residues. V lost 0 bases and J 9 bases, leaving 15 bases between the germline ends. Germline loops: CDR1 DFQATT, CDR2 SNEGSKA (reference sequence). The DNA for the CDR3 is TGCAGTGCTAGAGATCCGGACCAGGGTAGTTCACCCCTCCACTTT. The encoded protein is CSARDPDQGSSPLHF.

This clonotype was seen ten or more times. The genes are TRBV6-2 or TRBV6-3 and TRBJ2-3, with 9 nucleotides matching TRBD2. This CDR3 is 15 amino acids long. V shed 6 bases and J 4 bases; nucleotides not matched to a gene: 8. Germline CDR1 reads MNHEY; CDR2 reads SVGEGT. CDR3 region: CASRLSGSSPDTQYF. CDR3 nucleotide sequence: TGTGCCAGCAGGCTTAGCGGGAGCTCCCCAGATACGCAGTATTTT.

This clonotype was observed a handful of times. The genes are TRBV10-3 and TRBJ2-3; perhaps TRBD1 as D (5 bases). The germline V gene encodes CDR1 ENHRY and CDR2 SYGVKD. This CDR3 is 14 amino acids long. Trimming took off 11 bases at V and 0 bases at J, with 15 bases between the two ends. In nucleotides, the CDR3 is TGTGCCTACAAGGACAACCTCAGCACAGATACGCAGTATTTT. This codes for CAYKDNLSTDTQYF.

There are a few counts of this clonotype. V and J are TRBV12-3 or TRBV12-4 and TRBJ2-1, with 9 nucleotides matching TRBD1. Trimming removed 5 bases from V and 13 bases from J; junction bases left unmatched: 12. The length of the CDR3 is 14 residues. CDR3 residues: CASSHPTDRGVQFF. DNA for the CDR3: TGTGCCAGCAGTCACCCGACCGACAGGGGGGTACAGTTCTTC.

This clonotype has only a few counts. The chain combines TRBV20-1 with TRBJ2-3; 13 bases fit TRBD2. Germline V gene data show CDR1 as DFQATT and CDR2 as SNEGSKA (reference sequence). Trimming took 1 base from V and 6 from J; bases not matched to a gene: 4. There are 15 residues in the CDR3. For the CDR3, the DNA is TGCAGTGCTAGAGGGACTAGCGGGAGCCCCGATACGCAGTATTTT. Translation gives CSARGTSGSPDTQYF.

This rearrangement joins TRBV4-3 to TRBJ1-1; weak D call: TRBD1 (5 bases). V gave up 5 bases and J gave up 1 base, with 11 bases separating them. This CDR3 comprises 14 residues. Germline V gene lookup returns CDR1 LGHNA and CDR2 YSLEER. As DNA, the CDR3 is TGCGCCAGCAGCGCGACAGCGTCGAACACTGAAGCTTTCTTT. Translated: CASSATASNTEAFF.

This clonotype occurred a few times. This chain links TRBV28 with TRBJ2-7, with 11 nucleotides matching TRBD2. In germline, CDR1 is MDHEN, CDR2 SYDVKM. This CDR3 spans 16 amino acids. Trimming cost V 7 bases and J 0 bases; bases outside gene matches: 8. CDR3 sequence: CASIAGLAGASYEQYF. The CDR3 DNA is TGTGCCAGCATAGCAGGACTAGCGGGTGCCTCCTACGAGCAGTACTTC.

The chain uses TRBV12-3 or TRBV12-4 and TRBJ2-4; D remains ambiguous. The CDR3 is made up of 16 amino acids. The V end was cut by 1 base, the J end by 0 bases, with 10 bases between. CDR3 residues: CASSLGGPLAKNIQYF. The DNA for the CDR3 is TGTGCCAGCAGTTTAGGCGGCCCTTTAGCCAAAAACATTCAGTACTTC.

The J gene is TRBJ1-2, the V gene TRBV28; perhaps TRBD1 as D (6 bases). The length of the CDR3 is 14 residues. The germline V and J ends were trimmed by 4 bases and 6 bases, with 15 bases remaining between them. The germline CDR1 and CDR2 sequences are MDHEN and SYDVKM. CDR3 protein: CASSYPQGRDGYTF. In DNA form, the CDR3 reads TGTGCCAGCAGTTACCCTCAGGGGAGGGATGGCTACACCTTC.

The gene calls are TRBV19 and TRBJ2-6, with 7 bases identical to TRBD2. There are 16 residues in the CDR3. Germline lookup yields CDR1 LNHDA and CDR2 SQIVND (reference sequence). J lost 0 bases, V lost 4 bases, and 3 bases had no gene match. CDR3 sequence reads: CASSREGTSGANVLTF. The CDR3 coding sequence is TGTGCCAGTAGTAGGGAGGGGACCTCTGGGGCCAACGTCCTGACTTTC.

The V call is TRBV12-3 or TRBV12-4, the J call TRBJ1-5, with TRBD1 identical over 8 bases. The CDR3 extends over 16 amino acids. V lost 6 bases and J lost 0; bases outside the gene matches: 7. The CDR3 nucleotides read TGTGCCAGCAGCCCCGGGACAGGAAATAGCAATCAGCCCCAGCATTTT. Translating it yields CASSPGTGNSNQPQHF.

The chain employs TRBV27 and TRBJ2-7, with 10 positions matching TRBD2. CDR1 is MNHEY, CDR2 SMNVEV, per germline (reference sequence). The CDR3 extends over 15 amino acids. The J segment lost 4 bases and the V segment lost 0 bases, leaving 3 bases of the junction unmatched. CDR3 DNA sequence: TGTGCCAGCAGTTTATCGACTAGCGGGCAGTACGAGCAGTACTTC. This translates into CASSLSTSGQYEQYF.

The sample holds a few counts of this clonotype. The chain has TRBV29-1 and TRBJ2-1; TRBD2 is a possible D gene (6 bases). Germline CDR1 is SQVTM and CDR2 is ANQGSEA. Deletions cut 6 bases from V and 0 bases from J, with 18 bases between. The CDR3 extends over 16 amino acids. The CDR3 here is CSVQWGLSSSYNEQFF. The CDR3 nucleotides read TGCAGCGTCCAATGGGGACTTTCGAGCTCCTACAATGAGCAGTTCTTC.

This CDR3 is CASSLTSSGGYNEQFF. The CDR3 nucleotides read TGCGCCAGCAGCTTGACCTCTAGCGGGGGCTACAATGAGCAGTTCTTC. The chain has TRBV5-1 and TRBJ2-1, with 10 bases matching TRBD2. The CDR3 covers 16 residues. With 1 base clipped from V and 3 bases from J, the junction kept 4 bases outside the gene matches. The germline V gene encodes CDR1 SGHRS and CDR2 YFSETQ. Complete variable domain (other parts from reference TRBV5-1 and TRBJ2-1): KAGVTQTPRYLIKTRGQQVTLSCSPISGHRSVSWYQQTPGQGLQFLFEYFSETQRNKGNFPGRFSGRQFSNSRSEMNVSTLELGDSALYLCASSLTSSGGYNEQFFGPGTRLTVL.

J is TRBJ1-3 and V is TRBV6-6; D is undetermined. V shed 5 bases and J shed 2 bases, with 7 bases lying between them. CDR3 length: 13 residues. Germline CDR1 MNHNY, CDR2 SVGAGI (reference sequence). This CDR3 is CASSTPAGNTIYF. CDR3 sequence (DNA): TGTGCCAGCAGTACCCCCGCTGGAAACACCATATATTTT.